This is a list of T cell receptor beta chains from one sample in a study of T-cell reconstitution after alpha-beta-depleted transplantation in children. TCRdb processed the PCR reads anew with MiXCR; each CDR3 protein has one entry. The table records around 670,000 distinct CDR3 sequences, about an eighth of them present only once. The sequencing here drew on PBMCs, taken before TCRalphabeta/CD19-depleted stem cell transplant. The receptors were gathered from a girl aged 2 to 10 with congenital amegakaryocytic thrombocytopenia, due to receive a stem cell transplant. Both conserved end residues are part of each CDR3. The D gene is left open where the match is weak. Clone size is stated in some rows and not others, as once, few, many or a class when expanded.

d_gene | j_gene | abundance | v_gene | CDR3nt | CDR3aa
- | TRBJ1-3 | few | TRBV2 | TGTGCCAGCAGTGATGTTGGGGCTGGAAACACCATATATTTT | CASSDVGAGNTIYF
TRBD2 | TRBJ2-1 | - | TRBV7-9 | TGTGCCAGCAGCCGACCTGGCGGGAGCTCCTACAATGAGCAGTTCTTC | CASSRPGGSSYNEQFF
TRBD2 | TRBJ2-1 | many | TRBV5-1 | TGCGCCAGCAGCTTCCTCCAGCGGGGTCATGAGCAGTTCTTC | CASSFLQRGHEQFF
TRBD2 | TRBJ2-5 | many | TRBV4-1 | TGCGCCAGCAGCCAGGGGACTAGCACTGAGACCCAGTACTTC | CASSQGTSTETQYF
TRBD1 | TRBJ1-2 | many | TRBV5-1 | TGCGCCAGCAGCTTCGGACAGGGGGCTAACTATGGCTACACCTTC | CASSFGQGANYGYTF
- | TRBJ2-1 | many | TRBV7-9 | TGTGCCAGCAGTAGCCTCAGCTCCTACAATGAGCAGTTCTTC | CASSSLSSYNEQFF
TRBD1 | TRBJ2-5 | many | TRBV20-1 | TGCAGTGCTCCAGACAGGGCCGCGGAGACCCAGTACTTC | CSAPDRAAETQYF
- | TRBJ2-7 | - | TRBV12-3/TRBV12-4 | TGTGCCAGCAGTTTATACAGGACTAACTACGAGCAGTCCTTC | CASSLYRTNYEQSF
- | TRBJ2-1 | - | TRBV18 | TGTGCCAGCTCACCGCTGGCCCAGGGGAACAGTGAGCAGTTCTTC | CASSPLAQGNSEQFF
- | TRBJ2-2 | few | TRBV7-9 | TGTGCCAGCAGCTTACCCTCGACAGCCACCGGGGAGCTGTTTTTT | CASSLPSTATGELFF
TRBD1 | TRBJ2-7 | few | TRBV7-8 | TGTGCCAGCAGCTCCCGGGAGACAGGGGACTACGAGCAGTACTTC | CASSSRETGDYEQYF
- | TRBJ2-3 | - | TRBV5-1 | TGCGCCAGCAGCCCCGGGACCTTATTCACAGATACGCAGTATTTT | CASSPGTLFTDTQYF
- | TRBJ2-7 | - | TRBV20-1 | TGCAGTGCTCACGGGGCAGACACCTACGAGCAGTACTTC | CSAHGADTYEQYF
TRBD2 | TRBJ2-1 | many | TRBV27 | TGTGCCAGCAGTTTAATGGGGAGGGCCGGGAATGAGCAGTTCTTC | CASSLMGRAGNEQFF
- | TRBJ2-5 | - | TRBV29-1 | TGCAGCGTTGATCCGTACGGGCACGGTAGTGGGGAGACCCAGTACTTC | CSVDPYGHGSGETQYF
- | TRBJ1-5 | many | TRBV20-1 | TGCAGTGCTAGACCCCGGCAAAGCAATCAGCCCCAGCATTTT | CSARPRQSNQPQHF
- | TRBJ2-2 | many | TRBV29-1 | TGCAGCGTTGGGGCGGAGGTCGGGGAGCTGTTTTTT | CSVGAEVGELFF
- | TRBJ2-5 | few | TRBV20-1 | TGCAGTGCTAGGCCCACGGGTATTCAAGAGACCCAGTACTTC | CSARPTGIQETQYF
- | TRBJ2-5 | few | TRBV24-1 | TGTGCCACCAGTGATATGGAAAACGGTCAAGAGACCCAGTACTTC | CATSDMENGQETQYF
- | TRBJ2-1 | many | TRBV20-1 | TGCAGTGCTAGTTTATGGAGGATCGGCAATGAGCAGTTCTTC | CSASLWRIGNEQFF
TRBD2 | TRBJ2-3 | few | TRBV6-1 | TGTGCCAGCAGGCCCTGGGACTATGACACAGATACGCAGTATTTT | CASRPWDYDTDTQYF
- | TRBJ2-3 | many | TRBV7-3 | TGTGCCAGCAGCCAACTCAGGAGAGATACGCAGTATTTT | CASSQLRRDTQYF
- | TRBJ1-6 | few | TRBV7-6 | TGTGCCAGCAGCTCCGAGGTGGCTTCACCCCTCCACTTT | CASSSEVASPLHF
- | TRBJ2-3 | many | TRBV29-1 | TGCAGCGTTGTCGATGATACGCAGTATTTT | CSVVDDTQYF
- | TRBJ2-1 | many | TRBV4-1 | TGCGCCAGCAGCCCGGGGTCGGGAGTTCTTCGCAGTGGTGGGAATGAGCAGTTCTTC | CASSPGSGVLRSGGNEQFF
TRBD2 | TRBJ2-2 | - | TRBV12-3/TRBV12-4 | TGTGCCAGCAGAACCGGGACTAGCACCGGGGAGCTGTTTTTT | CASRTGTSTGELFF
- | TRBJ2-3 | - | TRBV7-9 | TGTGCCAGCAGCTCCCTTCAGGGACTGGCCCCAGATACGCAGTATTTT | CASSSLQGLAPDTQYF
- | TRBJ2-3 | few | TRBV11-2 | TGTGCCAGCAGCTTAGGATTTAGGTGGGAGATAACAGATACGCAGTATTTT | CASSLGFRWEITDTQYF
TRBD1 | TRBJ2-7 | - | TRBV12-3/TRBV12-4 | TGTGCCAGCCATCGACAGGGGGTGTGTGAGCAGTACTTC | CASHRQGVCEQYF
- | TRBJ2-2 | many | TRBV12-5 | TGTGCTAGTGGTTTGGTACCCTCGCAGGGTCGCGGGGAGCTGTTTTTT | CASGLVPSQGRGELFF
TRBD2 | TRBJ2-5 | few | TRBV11-2 | TGTGCCAGCAGCCCCCGGACTAGAGAAGAGACCCAGTACTTC | CASSPRTREETQYF
- | TRBJ2-7 | many | TRBV27 | TGTGCCAGCAGTATCGGGACCGGATACGAGCAGTACTTC | CASSIGTGYEQYF
- | TRBJ2-1 | - | TRBV3-1 | TGTGCCAGCAGCCAACCTGACTGGCTGATGGGACGACTCTACAATGAGCAGTTCTTC | CASSQPDWLMGRLYNEQFF
TRBD2 | TRBJ2-5 | - | TRBV5-1 | TGCGCCAGCAGCGGGACTAGCGGGAGGGCCTTCCAAGAGACCCAGTACTTC | CASSGTSGRAFQETQYF
TRBD2 | TRBJ2-3 | many | TRBV5-1 | TGCGCCAGCAGCCAACGAAGACTAGCTGGGGAGGATACGCAGTATTTT | CASSQRRLAGEDTQYF
- | TRBJ2-7 | many | TRBV20-1 | TGCAGTGCTAGAAGAAGGTGGGACCAATCCTACGAGCAGTACTTC | CSARRRWDQSYEQYF
- | TRBJ2-1 | many | TRBV14 | TGTGCCAGCAGCCCACCTAGGGATGAGCAGTTCTTC | CASSPPRDEQFF
- | TRBJ2-1 | - | TRBV11-2 | TGTGCCAGCAGCTTCACCATTTCACGGGAGCGGAACAATGAGCAGTTCTTC | CASSFTISRERNNEQFF
- | TRBJ1-1 | - | TRBV21-1 | TGTGCCAGCAGCAAACCGGAAAGGGGCAACACTGAAGCTTTCTTT | CASSKPERGNTEAFF
- | TRBJ2-1 | few | TRBV5-5 | TGTGCCAGCAGCCGGCTCGGGACCTCTTCAGGTTGGGAGCAGTTCTTC | CASSRLGTSSGWEQFF
- | TRBJ2-1 | many | TRBV5-5 | TGTGCCAGCAGCTTGCCCGTCGGAGACAATGAGCAGTTCTTC | CASSLPVGDNEQFF
TRBD2 | TRBJ2-1 | - | TRBV11-1 | TGTGCCAGCAGCGAGTACAGACTAGCGGGAGTAGGGCGCAATGAGCAGTTCTTC | CASSEYRLAGVGRNEQFF
- | TRBJ1-5 | many | TRBV29-1 | TGCAGCGTTTCCGTAAACGACTATAGCAATCAGCCCCAGCATTTT | CSVSVNDYSNQPQHF
- | TRBJ2-3 | - | TRBV15 | TGTGCCACCAGCAGAGAGGCGGACACGAGCACAGATACGCAGTATTTT | CATSREADTSTDTQYF
- | TRBJ1-1 | many | TRBV6-2/TRBV6-3 | TGTGCCAGCAGTTACTACAACACTGAAGCTTTCTTT | CASSYYNTEAFF
- | TRBJ2-7 | many | TRBV29-1 | TGCAGCGTTGGGACCTCCTACGAGCAGTACTTC | CSVGTSYEQYF
- | TRBJ2-7 | many | TRBV5-1 | TGCGCCAGCAGCTTGGTTCAGGGCAACACCTACGAGCAGTACTTC | CASSLVQGNTYEQYF
- | TRBJ2-7 | - | TRBV20-1 | TGCAGTGCTAGTCACGGCCTAGCCTACGAGCAGTACTTC | CSASHGLAYEQYF
- | TRBJ2-5 | - | TRBV20-1 | TGCAGTGGGCAACAGAGTAAAGAGACCCAGTACTTC | CSGQQSKETQYF
TRBD1 | TRBJ2-2 | - | TRBV5-6 | TGTGCCAGCAGCTTGCCGGGACAGGGGGCGAACGGGGAGCTGTTTTTT | CASSLPGQGANGELFF
- | TRBJ1-1 | few | TRBV20-1 | TGCAGTGCTAGAGTTCAGGGGTGGGCTGAAGCTTTCTTT | CSARVQGWAEAFF
- | TRBJ2-3 | many | TRBV20-1 | TGCAGTGCTAGGCCCCGCGGGGTAGCGAGCACAGATACGCAGTATTTT | CSARPRGVASTDTQYF
- | TRBJ2-7 | few | TRBV6-5 | TGTGCCAGCAGTTCCTCGGGTTGGAGCTGGGGTCCTCACGAGCAGTACTTC | CASSSSGWSWGPHEQYF
- | TRBJ2-5 | - | TRBV11-2 | TGTGCCAGCAGCCCGACCCGTCAGTTGTTACGGGAGACCCAGTACTTC | CASSPTRQLLRETQYF
- | TRBJ1-1 | few | TRBV10-3 | TGTGCCATCAGTGAGGACAGGTTACCCACTGAAGCTTTCTTT | CAISEDRLPTEAFF
- | TRBJ2-4 | - | TRBV5-1 | TGCGCCAGCAGTTTTAGCGGATTGGGCAAAAACATTCAGTACTTC | CASSFSGLGKNIQYF
TRBD2 | TRBJ2-7 | few | TRBV5-1 | TGCGCCAGCATAGCGGGGACGGACGGCGAGCAGTACTTC | CASIAGTDGEQYF
- | TRBJ2-7 | many | TRBV27 | TGTGCCAGCAGCTCGTTAGGACAGCCTTTAGAACCCTACGAGCAGTACTTC | CASSSLGQPLEPYEQYF
- | TRBJ2-7 | - | TRBV5-1 | TGCGCCAGCAGCCCAGAAGGTCTCGTACTCTACGAGCAGTACTTC | CASSPEGLVLYEQYF
TRBD2 | TRBJ2-3 | - | TRBV6-2/TRBV6-3 | TGTCCCAGCAGTCGTAGACTAGCAGTTAGCACAGATACGCAGTATTTT | CPSSRRLAVSTDTQYF